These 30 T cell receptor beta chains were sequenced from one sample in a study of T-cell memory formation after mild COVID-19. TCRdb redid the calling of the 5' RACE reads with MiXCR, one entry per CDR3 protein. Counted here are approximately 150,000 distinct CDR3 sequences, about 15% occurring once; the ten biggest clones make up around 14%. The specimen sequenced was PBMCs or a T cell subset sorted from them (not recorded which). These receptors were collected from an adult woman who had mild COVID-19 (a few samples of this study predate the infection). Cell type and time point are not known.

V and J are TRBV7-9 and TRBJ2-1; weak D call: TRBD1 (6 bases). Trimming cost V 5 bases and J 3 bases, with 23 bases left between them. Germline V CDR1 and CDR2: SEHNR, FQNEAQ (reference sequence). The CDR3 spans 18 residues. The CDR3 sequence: CASSLWSGALIVYNEQFF. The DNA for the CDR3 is TGTGCCAGCAGCCTCTGGTCAGGGGCCCTTATCGTCTACAATGAGCAGTTCTTC.

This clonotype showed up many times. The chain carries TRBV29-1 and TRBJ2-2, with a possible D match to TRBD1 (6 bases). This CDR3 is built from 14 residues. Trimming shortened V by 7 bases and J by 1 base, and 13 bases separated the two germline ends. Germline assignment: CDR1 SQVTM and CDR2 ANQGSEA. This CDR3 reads CSGTGTQNTGELFF. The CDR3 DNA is TGCAGCGGTACCGGGACACAGAACACCGGGGAGCTGTTTTTT.

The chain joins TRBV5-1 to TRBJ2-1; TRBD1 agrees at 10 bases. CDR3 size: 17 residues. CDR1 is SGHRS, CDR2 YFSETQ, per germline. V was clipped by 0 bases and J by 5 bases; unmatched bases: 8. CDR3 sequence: CASSLVPGQGPDNEQFF. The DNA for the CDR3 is TGCGCCAGCAGCTTGGTCCCGGGACAGGGGCCGGACAATGAGCAGTTCTTC.

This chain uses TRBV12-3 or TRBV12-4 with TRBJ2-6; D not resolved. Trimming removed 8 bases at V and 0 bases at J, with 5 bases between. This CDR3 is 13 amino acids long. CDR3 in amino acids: CASSPSGANVLTF. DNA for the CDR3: TGTGCCAGCTCCCCCTCTGGGGCCAACGTCCTGACTTTC.

This CDR3 is CASTNLGEQYF. For the CDR3, the DNA is TGTGCCAGCACCAATCTGGGGGAGCAGTACTTC. The chain uses TRBV7-2 and TRBJ2-7; D unresolved. This CDR3 has 11 residues. With 7 bases removed from V and 7 bases from J, the gap between germline ends came to 11 bases. Germline V lookup: CDR1 SGHTA, CDR2 FQGNSA.

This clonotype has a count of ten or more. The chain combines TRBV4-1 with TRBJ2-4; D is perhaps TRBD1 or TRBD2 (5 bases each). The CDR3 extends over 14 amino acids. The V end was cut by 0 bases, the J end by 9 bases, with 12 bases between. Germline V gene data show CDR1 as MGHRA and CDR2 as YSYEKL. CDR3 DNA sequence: TGCGCCAGCAGCCAAGAGTCCACTGGGGGCATTCAGTACTTC. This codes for CASSQESTGGIQYF.

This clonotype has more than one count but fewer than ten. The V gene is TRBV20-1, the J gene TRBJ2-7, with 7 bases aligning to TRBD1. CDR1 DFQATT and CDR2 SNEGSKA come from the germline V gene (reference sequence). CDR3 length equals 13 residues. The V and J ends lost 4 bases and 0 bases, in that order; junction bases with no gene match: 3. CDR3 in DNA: TGCAGTGCTACTTGGGACAGCTCCTACGAGCAGTACTTC. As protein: CSATWDSSYEQYF.

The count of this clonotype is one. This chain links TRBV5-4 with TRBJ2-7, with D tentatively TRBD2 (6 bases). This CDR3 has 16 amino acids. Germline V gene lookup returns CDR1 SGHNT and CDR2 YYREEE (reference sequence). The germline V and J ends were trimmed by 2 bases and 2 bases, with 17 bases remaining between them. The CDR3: CASSFEKRVQTYEQYF. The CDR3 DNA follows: TGTGCCAGCAGCTTTGAAAAGCGGGTCCAAACCTACGAGCAGTACTTC.

CDR3 residues: CSVALYSNQPQHF. CDR3 in DNA: TGCAGCGTTGCTCTGTATAGCAATCAGCCCCAGCATTTT. V gene TRBV29-1 combines with J gene TRBJ1-5; no clear D. The CDR3 is 13 residues long. V gave up 4 bases and J gave up 0 bases, with 7 bases separating them. Germline CDR1 and CDR2: SQVTM and ANQGSEA.

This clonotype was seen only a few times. CDR3 nucleotide sequence: TGCAGCGTCGGGACAGGTAACTACGAGCAGTACTTC. Encoded protein: CSVGTGNYEQYF. The chain uses TRBV29-1 and TRBJ2-7; 8 positions match TRBD1. This CDR3 is built from 12 residues. Germline V CDR1 and CDR2: SQVTM, ANQGSEA. With V trimmed by 6 bases and J by 3 bases, 4 bases remained unmatched.

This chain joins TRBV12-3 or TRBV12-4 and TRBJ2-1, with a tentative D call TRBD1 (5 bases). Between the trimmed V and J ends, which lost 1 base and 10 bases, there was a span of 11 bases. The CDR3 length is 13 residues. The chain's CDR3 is CASSLGVRTEQFF. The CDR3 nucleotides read TGTGCCAGCAGTTTAGGGGTTCGGACAGAGCAGTTCTTC.

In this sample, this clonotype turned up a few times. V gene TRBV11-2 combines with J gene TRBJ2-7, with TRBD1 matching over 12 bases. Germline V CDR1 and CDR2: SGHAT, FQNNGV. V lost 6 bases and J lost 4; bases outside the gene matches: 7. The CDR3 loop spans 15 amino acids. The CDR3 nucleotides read TGTGCCAGCAGTACCCGGGACAGGGGGCGTTACGAGCAGTACTTC. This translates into CASSTRDRGRYEQYF.

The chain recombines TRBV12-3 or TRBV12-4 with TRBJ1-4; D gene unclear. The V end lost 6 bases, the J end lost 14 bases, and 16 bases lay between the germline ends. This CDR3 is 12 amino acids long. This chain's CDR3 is CASSQGLDLLFF. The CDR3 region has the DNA TGTGCCAGCAGCCAAGGACTCGATCTGCTGTTTTTT.

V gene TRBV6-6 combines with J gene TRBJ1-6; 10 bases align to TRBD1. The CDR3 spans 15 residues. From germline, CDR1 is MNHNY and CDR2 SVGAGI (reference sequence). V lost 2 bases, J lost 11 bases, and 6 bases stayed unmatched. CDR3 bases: TGTGCCAGCAGTTACCCGACAGGGGGCGAGCCACCCCTCCACTTT. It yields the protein CASSYPTGGEPPLHF.

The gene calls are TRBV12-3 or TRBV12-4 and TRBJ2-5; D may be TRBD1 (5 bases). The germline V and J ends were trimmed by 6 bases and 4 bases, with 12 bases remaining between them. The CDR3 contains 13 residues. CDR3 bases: TGTGCCAGCAGCGGAAGGGGTCGAGAGACCCAGTACTTC. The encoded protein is CASSGRGRETQYF.

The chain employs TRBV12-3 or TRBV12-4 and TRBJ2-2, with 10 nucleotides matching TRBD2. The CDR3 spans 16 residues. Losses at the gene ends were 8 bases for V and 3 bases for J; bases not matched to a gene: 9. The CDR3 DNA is TGTGCCAGCGGGTATAGCGGGAGGCCCGACACCGGGGAGCTGTTTTTT. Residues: CASGYSGRPDTGELFF.

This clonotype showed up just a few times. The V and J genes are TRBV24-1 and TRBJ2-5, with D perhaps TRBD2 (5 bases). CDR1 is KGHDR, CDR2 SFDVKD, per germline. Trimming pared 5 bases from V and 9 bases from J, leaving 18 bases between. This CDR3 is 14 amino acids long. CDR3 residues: CATSAQNQLGAQYF. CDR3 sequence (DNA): TGTGCCACCAGTGCCCAGAATCAGCTCGGGGCCCAGTACTTC.

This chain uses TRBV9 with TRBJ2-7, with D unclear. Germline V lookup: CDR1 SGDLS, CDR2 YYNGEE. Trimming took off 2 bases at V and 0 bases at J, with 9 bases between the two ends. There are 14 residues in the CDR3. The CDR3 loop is CASSVYPSSYEQYF. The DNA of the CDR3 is TGTGCCAGCAGCGTGTACCCGTCCTCCTACGAGCAGTACTTC.

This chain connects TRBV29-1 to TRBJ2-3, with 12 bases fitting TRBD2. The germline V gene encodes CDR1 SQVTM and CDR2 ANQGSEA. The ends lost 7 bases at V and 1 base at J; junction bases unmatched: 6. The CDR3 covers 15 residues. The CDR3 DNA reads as TGCAGCGCCTGGACTAGCGGGGCCCGCACAGATACGCAGTATTTT. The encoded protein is CSAWTSGARTDTQYF.

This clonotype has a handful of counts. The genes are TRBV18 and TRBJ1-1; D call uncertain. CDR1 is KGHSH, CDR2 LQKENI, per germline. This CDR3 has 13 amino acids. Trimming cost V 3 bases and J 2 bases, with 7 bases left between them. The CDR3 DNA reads TGTGCCAGCTCACCCTCTCCCAACACTGAAGCTTTCTTT. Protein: CASSPSPNTEAFF.

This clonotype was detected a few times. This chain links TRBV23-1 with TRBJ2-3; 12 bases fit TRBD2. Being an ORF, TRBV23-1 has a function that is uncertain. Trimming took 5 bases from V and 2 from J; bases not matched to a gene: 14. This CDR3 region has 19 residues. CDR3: CASSTKPLGLAGPTDTQYF. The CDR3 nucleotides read TGCGCCAGCAGTACGAAACCCTTGGGACTAGCGGGTCCCACAGATACGCAGTATTTT.

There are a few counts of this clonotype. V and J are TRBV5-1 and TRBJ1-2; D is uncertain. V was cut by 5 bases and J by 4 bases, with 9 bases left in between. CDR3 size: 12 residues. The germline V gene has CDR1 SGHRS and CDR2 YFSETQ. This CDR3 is CASSSGRYGYTF. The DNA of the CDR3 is TGCGCCAGCAGTTCGGGCCGCTATGGCTACACCTTC.

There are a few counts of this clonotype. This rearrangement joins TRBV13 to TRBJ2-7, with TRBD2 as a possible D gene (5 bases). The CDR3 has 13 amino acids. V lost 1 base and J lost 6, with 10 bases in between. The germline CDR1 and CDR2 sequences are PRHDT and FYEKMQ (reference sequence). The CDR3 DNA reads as TGTGCCAGCAGCTTAGCTAGCTCCGGCGAGCAGTACTTC. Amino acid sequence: CASSLASSGEQYF. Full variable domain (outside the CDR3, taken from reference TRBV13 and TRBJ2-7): AAGVIQSPRHLIKEKRETATLKCYPIPRHDTVYWYQQGPGQDPQFLISFYEKMQSDKGSIPDRFSAQQFSDYHSELNMSSLELGDSALYFCASSLASSGEQYFGPGTRLTVT.

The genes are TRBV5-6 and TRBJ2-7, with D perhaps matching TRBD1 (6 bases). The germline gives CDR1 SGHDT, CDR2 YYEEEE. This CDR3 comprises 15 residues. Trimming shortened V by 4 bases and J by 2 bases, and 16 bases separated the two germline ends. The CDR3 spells CASSPGPGATYEQYF. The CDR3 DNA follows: TGTGCCAGCAGCCCGGGACCAGGGGCCACCTACGAGCAGTACTTC.

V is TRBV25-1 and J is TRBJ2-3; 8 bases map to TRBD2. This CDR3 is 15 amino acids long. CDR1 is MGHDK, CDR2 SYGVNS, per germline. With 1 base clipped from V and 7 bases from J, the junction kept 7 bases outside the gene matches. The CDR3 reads CASSESASGQHTQYF. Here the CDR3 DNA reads TGTGCCAGCAGTGAATCCGCTAGCGGGCAACATACGCAGTATTTT.

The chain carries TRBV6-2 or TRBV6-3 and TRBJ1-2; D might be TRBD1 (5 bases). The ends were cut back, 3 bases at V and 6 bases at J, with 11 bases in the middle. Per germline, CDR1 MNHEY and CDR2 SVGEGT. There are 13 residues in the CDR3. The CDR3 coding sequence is TGTGCCAGCAGTTATGGGGGGTGGCATGGCTACACCTTC. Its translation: CASSYGGWHGYTF.

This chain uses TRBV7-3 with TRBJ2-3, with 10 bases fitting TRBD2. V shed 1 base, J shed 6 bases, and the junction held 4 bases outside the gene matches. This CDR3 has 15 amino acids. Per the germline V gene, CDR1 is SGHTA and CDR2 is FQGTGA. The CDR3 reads CASSLIAGGLDTQYF. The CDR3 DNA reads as TGTGCCAGCAGCTTAATAGCGGGGGGTCTTGATACGCAGTATTTT.

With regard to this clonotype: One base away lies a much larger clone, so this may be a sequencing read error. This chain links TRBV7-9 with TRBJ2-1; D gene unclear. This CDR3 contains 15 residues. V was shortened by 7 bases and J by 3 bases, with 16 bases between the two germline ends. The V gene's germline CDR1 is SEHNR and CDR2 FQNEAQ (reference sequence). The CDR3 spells CASTGYSEGYNEQFF. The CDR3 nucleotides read TGTGCCAGCACCGGGTACAGTGAAGGCTACAATGAGCAGTTCTTC.

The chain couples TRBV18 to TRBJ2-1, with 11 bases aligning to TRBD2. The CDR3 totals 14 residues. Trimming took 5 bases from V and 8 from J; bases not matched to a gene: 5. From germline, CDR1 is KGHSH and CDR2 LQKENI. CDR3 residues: CASSELAGADEQFF. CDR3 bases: TGTGCCAGCTCAGAACTAGCGGGAGCCGATGAGCAGTTCTTC.

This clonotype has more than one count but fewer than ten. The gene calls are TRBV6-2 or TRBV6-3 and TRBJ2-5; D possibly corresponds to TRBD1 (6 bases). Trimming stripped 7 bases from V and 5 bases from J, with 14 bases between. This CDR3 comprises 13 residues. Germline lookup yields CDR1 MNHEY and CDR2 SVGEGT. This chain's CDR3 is CASNPGAIETQYF. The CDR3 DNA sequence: TGTGCCAGCAACCCAGGGGCGATCGAGACCCAGTACTTC.